Each of the 30 T cell receptor beta chains below was sequenced from the same sample in a study of T cells in women clearing cervical HPV infection. Measured with immunoSEQ multiplex PCR; TCRdb has only the in-frame clones, and not every one. The repertoire shows roughly 30,000 clones; the top ten hold about 4.5%. Sequenced sample: blood buffy coat. These receptors all come from a woman aged 18-69 years with a cervical HPV16 infection that either progressed to CIN3+ or cleared (not recorded which).

Concerning this clone itself: The CDR3 goes on 3 residues after the read ends, and that part is filled in from the germline J gene. The gene calls are TRBV7-2 and TRBJ1-2, with 7 bases that match TRBD1. Per the germline V gene, CDR1 is SGHTA and CDR2 is FQGNSA. V lost 5 bases to trimming and J lost 3 bases; unmatched junction nucleotides: 6. The CDR3 totals 14 residues. The CDR3 region is CASSLNRGDYGYTF. The sequenced CDR3 bases are TGTGCCAGCAGCCTAAACAGGGGAGACTATGGC.

About this clone: From the germline J gene comes the end of the CDR3, since the read stops 3 residues before it. The chain carries TRBV30 and TRBJ1-4, with TRBD1 as a possible D gene (6 bases). Germline CDR1 reads GTSNPN; CDR2 reads SVGIG (reference sequence). This CDR3 is built from 14 residues. The covered CDR3 bases are TGTGCCTGGGAGAGGACAGCTGGGGCCAACGTA. Residues: CAWERTAGANV. The entire CDR3 is CAWERTAGANVLFF.

With regard to this clone: Sequencing ends 3 residues short of the CDR3 end; the germline J gene provides the rest. The chain couples TRBV5-3 to TRBJ1-2; 7 bases align to TRBD1. TRBV5-3 is classed as an ORF, of uncertain function. With V trimmed by 8 bases and J by 0 bases, 4 bases remained unmatched. This CDR3 comprises 13 residues. The chain's CDR3 is CASRDRANYGYTF. The CDR3 DNA, read in part, is TGTGCCAGCCGGGACAGAGCTAACTATGGC.

Remarks on this clone: The read terminates 3 residues ahead of where the CDR3 ends, so the germline J gene completes it. The chain has TRBV30 and TRBJ1-6; TRBD1 is a possible D gene (6 bases). V gave up 3 bases and J gave up 9 bases, with 15 bases separating them. The CDR3 totals 14 residues. From germline, CDR1 is GTSNPN and CDR2 SVGIG (reference sequence). CDR3 amino acids: CAWRIVGGTSPLHF. The DNA read from the CDR3 is TGTGCCTGGAGGATTGTAGGGGGTACTTCACCC.

In the case of this clone: Read coverage stops 3 residues before the CDR3 terminus; the germline J gene supplies the remainder. The chain combines TRBV2 with TRBJ2-7; 8 nucleotides align to TRBD1. The CDR3 consists of 13 residues. Germline values: CDR1 SNHLY, CDR2 FYNNEI. V gave up 6 bases and J gave up 2 bases; unmatched junction bases: 3. The CDR3 protein is CASSGQGTYEQYF. The CDR3 bases that were read are TGTGCCAGCAGCGGACAGGGAACCTACGAG.

About this clone itself: The missing CDR3 end, 3 residues past where the read stops, is filled in from the germline J gene. The chain combines TRBV30 with TRBJ2-2, with TRBD2 as a possible D gene (6 bases). This CDR3 is built from 13 residues. Per germline, CDR1 GTSNPN and CDR2 SVGIG (reference sequence). The CDR3 reads CAWSVPGGPKLFF. CDR3 DNA (partial): TGTGCCTGGAGTGTACCAGGAGGGCCTAAG.

On this clone itself: The read ends 3 residues shy of where the CDR3 ends; the end is completed using the germline J gene. The V gene is TRBV19, the J gene TRBJ1-5; weak D call: TRBD1 (6 bases). From germline, CDR1 is LNHDA and CDR2 SQIVND (reference sequence). There are 14 residues in the CDR3. Trimming shortened V by 6 bases and J by 7 bases, and 16 bases separated the two germline ends. CDR3 residues: CASSPEAGEQPQHF. Partial CDR3 DNA: TGTGCCAGTAGCCCCGAGGCAGGGGAACAGCCC.

A word on this clone: Coverage ceases 3 residues before the CDR3 finishes, and the germline J gene fills in the end. The chain employs TRBV5-1 and TRBJ2-1; 15 bases line up with TRBD2. Trimming at V came to 2 bases and at J to 8 bases, leaving 8 bases not matched to a gene. Germline CDR1 SGHRS, CDR2 YFSETQ. The CDR3 consists of 17 residues. Partial CDR3 DNA: TGCGCCAGCAGCTTCTCAGGACTAGCGGGAGGGGGCGATGAG. It encodes CASSFSGLAGGGDE. The entire CDR3 protein is CASSFSGLAGGGDEQFF.

As regards this clone: The read finishes 3 residues shy of the CDR3 end, and the germline J gene is used to complete it. The chain links TRBV19 to TRBJ2-7; 9 nucleotides match TRBD1. The CDR3 sequence is 17 residues long. Germline V lookup: CDR1 LNHDA, CDR2 SQIVND (reference sequence). V was pared by 5 bases and J by 5 bases, with 16 bases of the junction left unmatched. Here the CDR3 reads CASSWSHGGTGFNEQYF. Partial CDR3 DNA: TGTGCCAGTAGTTGGAGTCATGGTGGGACAGGGTTCAACGAG.

For this clone: The read terminates 3 residues before the CDR3 end, so the remaining end is supplied by the germline J gene. The chain recombines TRBV5-6 with TRBJ2-5, with D unclear. V dropped 2 bases and J dropped 5 bases, with 10 bases sitting between them. Germline V lookup: CDR1 SGHDT, CDR2 YYEEEE. The CDR3 is 13 amino acids. The sequenced CDR3 bases are TGTGCCAGCAGCTTCCCGGGTTTGGAGACC. Translating gives CASSFPGLET. The whole CDR3 protein reads CASSFPGLETQYF.

With respect to this clone: The CDR3 end falls 3 residues outside the read, so it is completed with the germline J gene. The chain employs TRBV19 and TRBJ2-7; 8 bases line up with TRBD2. Germline trimming cut 6 bases from V and 6 bases from J; bases unmatched to any gene: 7. There are 13 residues in the CDR3. Germline V gives CDR1 LNHDA, CDR2 SQIVND (reference sequence). CDR3 in amino acids: CASSAGGNGEQYF. The CDR3 DNA, read in part, is TGTGCCAGTAGCGCGGGGGGCAACGGCGAG.

As for this clone: The read halts 3 residues ahead of the CDR3 end, with the missing end drawn from the germline J gene. The chain links TRBV12-5 to TRBJ2-5, with 7 nucleotides matching TRBD2. This CDR3 is 16 amino acids long. Germline CDR1 reads LGHNT; CDR2 reads FRNRAP. With 1 base clipped from V and 5 bases from J, the junction kept 10 bases outside the gene matches. The CDR3 bases that were read are TGTGCTAGTGGTTTGGGGGTGGGAGGGCCGGGGGAGACC. Translating gives CASGLGVGGPGET. The complete CDR3 reads CASGLGVGGPGETQYF. The full variable domain, completed using reference TRBV12-5 and TRBJ2-5, is DARVTQTPRHKVTEMGQEVTMRCQPILGHNTVFWYRQTMMQGLELLAYFRNRAPLDDSGMPKDRFSAEMPDATLATLKIQPSEPRDSAVYFCASGLGVGGPGETQYFGPGTRLLVL.

Comments on this clone: The read is 3 residues too short to cover the CDR3 end, so that end is filled in from the germline J gene. V and J are TRBV5-8 and TRBJ2-1; D possibly matches TRBD1 or TRBD2 (7 bases each). Trimming left V 1 base short and J 9 bases short, with 14 bases between. Germline assignment: CDR1 SGHTS and CDR2 YDEGEE. The CDR3 is made up of 14 amino acids. CDR3 bases read: TGTGCCAGCAGCTTGTTACAGGGGAGGGGTGAG. It yields the protein CASSLLQGRGE. The CDR3 in full is CASSLLQGRGEQFF.

With regard to this clone: The missing CDR3 end, 3 residues past where the read stops, is filled in from the germline J gene. This sequence joins TRBV30 and TRBJ1-1; 7 bases line up with TRBD1. Germline loops: CDR1 GTSNPN, CDR2 SVGIG (reference sequence). The CDR3 is made up of 19 amino acids. Trimming took 8 bases from V and 1 from J; bases not matched to a gene: 25. Partial CDR3 DNA: TGTGCCGTATCAAGGGGACAGTGGTTTTTGGTGGGTTCGAACACTGAA. Translation: CAVSRGQWFLVGSNTE. The whole CDR3 region reads CAVSRGQWFLVGSNTEAFF.

A note on this clone: The DNA ends 3 residues before the CDR3 does, and the rest of the CDR3 is filled in from the germline J gene. The chain joins TRBV7-6 to TRBJ1-2; D is perhaps TRBD1 (5 bases). This CDR3 is 15 amino acids long. Germline V gives CDR1 SGHVS, CDR2 FNYEAQ. The CDR3 protein is CASSHNAGPQITYTF. The covered CDR3 bases are TGTGCCAGCAGCCATAACGCAGGGCCTCAGATTACC.

With regard to this clone: The read halts 3 residues ahead of the CDR3 end, with the missing end drawn from the germline J gene. The V and J genes are TRBV5-1 and TRBJ1-1, with a tentative D call TRBD1 (5 bases). Trimming cost V 0 bases and J 0 bases, with 6 bases left between them. The CDR3 spans 14 residues. Germline values: CDR1 SGHRS, CDR2 YFSETQ. The CDR3 bases that were read are TGCGCCAGCAGCTTGGACAGGATGAACACTGAA. Its translation is CASSLDRMNTE. In full, the CDR3 reads CASSLDRMNTEAFF. The complete variable domain, with remaining parts taken from reference TRBV5-1 and TRBJ1-1, reads KAGVTQTPRYLIKTRGQQVTLSCSPISGHRSVSWYQQTPGQGLQFLFEYFSETQRNKGNFPGRFSGRQFSNSRSEMNVSTLELGDSALYLCASSLDRMNTEAFFGQGTRLTVV.

Turning to this clone: The read falls 3 residues short of the CDR3 end, and the missing part is taken from the germline J gene. This rearrangement joins TRBV19 to TRBJ1-1; the D gene is possibly TRBD1 (5 bases). Germline V gene data show CDR1 as LNHDA and CDR2 as SQIVND (reference sequence). This CDR3 contains 14 residues. Trimming pared 4 bases from V and 5 bases from J, leaving 14 bases between. CDR3: CASSSNGAMTEAFF. CDR3 DNA (partial): TGTGCCAGTAGTAGTAATGGGGCCATGACTGAA.

As for this clone: The read terminates 3 residues ahead of where the CDR3 ends, so the germline J gene completes it. The rearrangement links TRBV19 to TRBJ1-4; 8 nucleotides line up with TRBD1. The germline V gene encodes CDR1 LNHDA and CDR2 SQIVND (reference sequence). V shed 1 base, J shed 3 bases, and the junction held 4 bases outside the gene matches. The CDR3 is 16 amino acids. The CDR3 DNA, read in part, is TGTGCCAGTAGTATAGCAAGGACAGGGCCTAATGAAAAA. Protein: CASSIARTGPNEK. In full, the CDR3 reads CASSIARTGPNEKLFF.

Turning to this clone: With the read ending 3 residues before the CDR3 end, the germline J gene is used to fill in that end. This chain joins TRBV19 and TRBJ1-5; D is possibly TRBD1 (6 bases). This CDR3 region has 15 residues. V was shortened by 6 bases and J by 2 bases, with 14 bases between the two germline ends. Looked up from germline, CDR1 is LNHDA and CDR2 is SQIVND (reference sequence). CDR3 DNA (partial): TGTGCCAGTAGGTCGACAGGTTTTGGCAATCAGCCC. This translates into CASRSTGFGNQP. The entire CDR3 reads CASRSTGFGNQPQHF.

As to this clone: The read ends 3 residues shy of where the CDR3 ends; the end is completed using the germline J gene. This rearrangement joins TRBV11-1 to TRBJ2-3, with 9 bases fitting TRBD1. Germline assignment: CDR1 SGHAT and CDR2 FQDESV (reference sequence). CDR3 length: 14 amino acids. The sequenced CDR3 bases are TGTGCCAGCAGCTCCGGGACAGGGAGCGAGACG. This encodes CASSSGTGSET. The full CDR3 sequence reads CASSSGTGSETQYF. The full variable domain, with the rest looked up from reference TRBV11-1 and TRBJ2-3, is EAEVAQSPRYKITEKSQAVAFWCDPISGHATLYWYRQILGQGPELLVQFQDESVVDDSQLPKDRFSAERLKGVDSTLKIQPAELGDSAMYLCASSSGTGSETQYFGPGTRLTVL.

Comments on this clone: The missing CDR3 end, 3 residues past where the read stops, is filled in from the germline J gene. The V call is TRBV2, the J call TRBJ2-2, with D possibly being TRBD2 (5 bases). This CDR3 spans 16 amino acids. The germline CDR1 and CDR2 sequences are SNHLY and FYNNEI. CDR3 region: CASSDLATVINEKLFF. The part of the CDR3 DNA that was read is TGTGCCAGCAGTGACTTAGCGACTGTTATTAATGAAAAG.

As concerns this clone: The read terminates 3 residues before the CDR3 end, so the remaining end is supplied by the germline J gene. The V and J genes are TRBV2 and TRBJ2-1; TRBD2 might be the D (5 bases). Trimming pared 4 bases from V and 9 bases from J, leaving 13 bases between. Germline-derived CDR1 and CDR2 are SNHLY and FYNNEI. The CDR3 extends over 13 amino acids. CDR3 DNA, as far as it was read: TGTGCCAGCAGTGCGGGGAGAATCGGTGAG. This gives the protein CASSAGRIGE. In full, the CDR3 reads CASSAGRIGEQFF.

For this clone: The read finishes 3 residues shy of the CDR3 end, and the germline J gene is used to complete it. The chain combines TRBV5-8 with TRBJ2-7, with TRBD1 matching 9 bases. Trimming took 4 bases from V and 2 from J; bases not matched to a gene: 1. The CDR3 length is 13 residues. Looked up from germline, CDR1 is SGHTS and CDR2 is YDEGEE. Here the CDR3 reads CASSRTGAYEQYF. Incomplete CDR3 DNA: TGTGCCAGCAGCCGGACAGGGGCCTACGAG.

Remarks on this clone: The missing CDR3 end, 3 residues past where the read stops, is filled in from the germline J gene. The chain carries TRBV19 and TRBJ2-4, with 10 bases identical to TRBD1. CDR1 is LNHDA and CDR2 is SQIVND in the germline V gene (reference sequence). The CDR3 spans 16 residues. The covered CDR3 bases are TGTGCCAGTAGGCCGACCGGGACAGGGGAGACATATGGT. Translating gives CASRPTGTGETYG. In full, the CDR3 is CASRPTGTGETYGQYF. The full variable domain, in which reference TRBV19 and TRBJ2-4 provide the parts outside the CDR3, is DGGITQSPKYLFRKEGQNVTLSCEQNLNHDAMYWYRQDPGQGLRLIYYSQIVNDFQKGDIAEGYSVSREKKESFPLTVTSAQKNPTAFYLCASRPTGTGETYGQYFGAGTRLSVL.

CDR3 bases read: TGTGCCAGCAGGGCGGGGGTTCGAGGCGAG. It yields the protein CASRAGVRGE. The whole CDR3 is CASRAGVRGEQYF. The gene calls are TRBV2 and TRBJ2-7, with TRBD2 identical over 7 bases. The read comes to an end 3 residues before the CDR3 does, leaving the germline J gene to fill in the end. The germline V gene encodes CDR1 SNHLY and CDR2 FYNNEI. V lost 6 bases to trimming and J lost 6 bases; unmatched junction nucleotides: 8. The CDR3 extends over 13 amino acids. Full variable domain (outside the CDR3, taken from reference TRBV2 and TRBJ2-7): EPEVTQTPSHQVTQMGQEVILRCVPISNHLYFYWYRQILGQKVEFLVSFYNNEISEKSEIFDDQFSVERPDGSNFTLKIRSTKLEDSAMYFCASRAGVRGEQYFGPGTRLTVT.

About this clone itself: The read stops 3 residues short of the end of the CDR3; the missing end is completed from the germline J gene. The V call is TRBV2, the J call TRBJ1-1; 7 nucleotides align to TRBD1. The germline V gene encodes CDR1 SNHLY and CDR2 FYNNEI. V shed 9 bases, J shed 3 bases, and the junction held 7 bases outside the gene matches. This CDR3 spans 13 amino acids. The covered CDR3 bases are TGTGCCAGTGGGGGACAGTTGGACACTGAA. It translates to CASGGQLDTE. The entire CDR3 reads CASGGQLDTEAFF.

Concerning this clone itself: The read is 3 residues too short to cover the CDR3 end, so that end is filled in from the germline J gene. J is TRBJ2-3 and V is TRBV11-2, with D hard to call. V was shortened by 6 bases and J by 0 bases, with 13 bases between the two germline ends. The CDR3 spans 15 residues. Germline V CDR1 and CDR2: SGHAT, FQNNGV. The sequenced CDR3 bases are TGTGCCAGCAGACCAAGGGCAAGTAGCACAGATACG. This sequence encodes CASRPRASSTDT. The CDR3, in full, reads CASRPRASSTDTQYF.

Worth noting for this clone: The read stops 3 residues short of the end of the CDR3; the missing end is completed from the germline J gene. V is TRBV5-1 and J is TRBJ1-2, with 9 positions matching TRBD1. This CDR3 has 14 residues. Germline CDR1 SGHRS, CDR2 YFSETQ. V dropped 4 bases and J dropped 6; count of bases not matched to a gene: 7. Here the CDR3 reads CASSPDRGIDGYTF. The CDR3 DNA, read in part, is TGCGCCAGCAGCCCGGACAGGGGTATAGATGGC.

This clone ranks as medium-sized in terms of frequency. The read ends 3 residues shy of where the CDR3 ends; the end is completed using the germline J gene. The chain has TRBV5-4 and TRBJ2-3, with a tentative D call TRBD2 (6 bases). Trimming removed 4 bases from V and 4 bases from J, with 10 bases in between. Germline-derived CDR1 and CDR2 are SGHNT and YYREEE (reference sequence). This CDR3 spans 13 amino acids. CDR3 DNA (partial): TGTGCCAGCAGCAGAGGGGAGGCAGATACG. Translated, it gives CASSRGEADT. The entire CDR3 protein reads CASSRGEADTQYF.

Concerning this clone itself: The missing CDR3 end, 3 residues past where the read stops, is filled in from the germline J gene. The J gene is TRBJ2-1, the V gene TRBV30, with 7 bases matching TRBD2. Germline CDR1 is GTSNPN and CDR2 is SVGIG (reference sequence). Trimming cost V 4 bases and J 9 bases; bases outside gene matches: 15. The length of the CDR3 is 15 residues. CDR3 sequence reads: CAWNGAGLAQSEQFF. CDR3 bases read: TGTGCCTGGAATGGAGCGGGATTGGCACAAAGTGAG.